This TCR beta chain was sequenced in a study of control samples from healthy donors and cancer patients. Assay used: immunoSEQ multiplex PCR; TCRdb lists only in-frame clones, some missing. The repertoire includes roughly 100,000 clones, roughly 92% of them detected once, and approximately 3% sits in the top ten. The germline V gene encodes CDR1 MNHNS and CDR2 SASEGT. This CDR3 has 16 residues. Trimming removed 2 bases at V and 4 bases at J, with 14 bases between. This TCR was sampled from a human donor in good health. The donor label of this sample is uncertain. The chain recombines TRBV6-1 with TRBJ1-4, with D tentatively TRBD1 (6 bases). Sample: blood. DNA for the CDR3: TGTGCCAGCAGTGAAATCTCGACAGGACTTAATGAAAAACTGTTTTTT. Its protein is CASSEISTGLNEKLFF.